A selection of T cell receptor beta chains follows, all from one sample in a study of cytomegalovirus exposure and HLA in healthy donors. The table came from immunoSEQ multiplex PCR; TCRdb's copy has only in-frame clones and leaves some out. This sample has 210,000 or so clones, with over 75% found just once. Input material: PBMCs. These TCRs come from a boy aged 5-17 years in good health and CMV-seronegative. Both conserved end residues are trimmed from each CDR3.

CDR3 length	V gene	J gene	CDR3 protein
13	TRBV7-2	TRBJ2-7	ASSLSPGGYYEQY
11	TRBV19	TRBJ1-5	ASSGGGNQPQH
15	TRBV11-2	TRBJ2-1	ASSLDHRINSYNEQF
14	TRBV18	TRBJ1-2	ASSQAVTGSNYGYT
15	TRBV6-1	TRBJ2-7	ASSESPGTAVSYEQY
13	TRBV30	TRBJ1-2	AWSAHRGANYGYT
13	TRBV13	TRBJ2-2	ASSQLAGETGELF
15	TRBV30	TRBJ2-7	DDLRLLGSELTYEQY
13	TRBV6-5	TRBJ1-1	ASSYFLGGNTEAF
15	TRBV10-3	TRBJ2-3	AISDGLAGASTDTQY